What follows are 16 T cell receptor beta chains derived from one specimen sequenced in a study of early T cells in non-severe SARS-CoV-2 infection (dated by TCRdb to the early 2020s). The library was generated by 5' RACE. The sample was run on a NextSeq 500. In TCRdb, the public reads were trimmed at Q25 with fastp and aligned with MiXCR, with productive beta chains retained. Identical CDR3 proteins give one entry, which carries the most common genes and DNA. The sample table records tens of thousands of distinct CDR3 sequences; 15% to 18% of these occur just once. 12% of the sample goes to the ten largest clones. The sample was whole blood. These receptors were obtained from an adult who was a healthcare worker with PCR-confirmed SARS-CoV-2 infection or an uninfected control (not recorded which).

This rearrangement joins TRBV29-1 to TRBJ1-5, with no clear D. In germline, CDR1 is SQVTM, CDR2 ANQGSEA. V was clipped by 4 bases and J by 4 bases, with 11 bases between them. This CDR3 comprises 13 residues. This CDR3 reads CSVVARANQPQHF. CDR3 coding DNA: TGCAGCGTTGTGGCCAGAGCAAATCAGCCCCAGCATTTT.

The sample holds a few counts of this clonotype. This chain joins TRBV6-5 and TRBJ1-1; 8 nucleotides agree with TRBD1. The germline V gene has CDR1 MNHEY and CDR2 SVGAGI. The CDR3 length is 12 residues. Germline trimming cut 5 bases from V and 8 bases from J; bases unmatched to any gene: 4. In nucleotides, the CDR3 is TGTGCCAGCAGTAAACAGGGGGGAGAAGCTTTCTTT. Translated: CASSKQGGEAFF.

This clonotype was found many times. This chain joins TRBV11-2 and TRBJ1-1; perhaps TRBD1 as D (6 bases). Trimming removed 8 bases at V and 0 bases at J, with 10 bases between. Germline-derived CDR1 and CDR2 are SGHAT and FQNNGV. CDR3 length: 13 residues. This CDR3 reads CASAGTLNTEAFF. Here the CDR3 DNA reads TGTGCCAGCGCCGGGACATTGAACACTGAAGCTTTCTTT. Drawing the rest from reference TRBV11-2 and TRBJ1-1, the complete variable domain is EAGVAQSPRYKIIEKRQSVAFWCNPISGHATLYWYQQILGQGPKLLIQFQNNGVVDDSQLPKDRFSAERLKGVDSTLKIQPAKLEDSAVYLCASAGTLNTEAFFGQGTRLTVV.

A word on this clonotype: At one end the junction does not follow the germline gene, possibly because of a read error. The chain joins TRBV29-1 to TRBJ2-5; D ambiguous. Germline V gives CDR1 SQVTM, CDR2 ANQGSEA. This CDR3 is built from 11 residues. The CDR3 nucleotides read TGCAGCGTCGAAGTTTCGGAGACCCAGTACTTC. It yields the protein CSVEVSETQYF. Full variable domain (outside the CDR3, taken from reference TRBV29-1 and TRBJ2-5): SAVISQKPSRDICQRGTSLTIQCQVDSQVTMMFWYRQQPGQSLTLIATANQGSEATYESGFVIDKFPISRPNLTFSTLTVSNMSPEDSSIYLCSVEVSETQYFGPGTRLLVL.

This clonotype appeared many times. This chain joins TRBV20-1 and TRBJ2-3; perhaps TRBD2 as D (5 bases). This CDR3 has 15 amino acids. Germline V gene sequence: CDR1 DFQATT, CDR2 SNEGSKA (reference sequence). V lost 0 bases and J 2 bases, leaving 12 bases between the germline ends. The CDR3 DNA reads as TGCAGTGCTAGAGATTGGGTAGCGTTCACAGATACGCAGTATTTT. It codes for CSARDWVAFTDTQYF.

The rearrangement uses TRBV4-2 and TRBJ1-2; 10 bases match TRBD1. Germline loops: CDR1 LGHNA, CDR2 YNFKEQ. CDR3 length equals 14 residues. J lost 6 bases, V lost 3 bases, and 4 bases had no gene match. The CDR3 nucleotides read TGTGCCAGCAGCCACCCGACAGGGGGCAATGGCTACACCTTC. This sequence encodes CASSHPTGGNGYTF.

The chain uses TRBV7-6 and TRBJ1-5, with 7 bases lining up with TRBD1. The junction had 7 bases not matched to a gene; V was cut back by 4 bases and J by 1 base. The germline CDR1 and CDR2 sequences are SGHVS and FNYEAQ. CDR3 length: 16 amino acids. In nucleotides, the CDR3 is TGTGCCAGCAGCTCATCGACAGGGCTCAGCAATCAGCCCCAGCATTTT. Translated: CASSSSTGLSNQPQHF. Full variable domain (remainder filled in from reference TRBV7-6 and TRBJ1-5): GAGVSQSPRYKVTKRGQDVALRCDPISGHVSLYWYRQALGQGPEFLTYFNYEAQQDKSGLPNDRFSAERPEGSISTLTIQRTEQRDSAMYRCASSSSTGLSNQPQHFGDGTRLSIL.

This clonotype appeared a few times. The V gene is TRBV7-8, the J gene TRBJ2-5; 9 bases map to TRBD1. Germline V gives CDR1 SGHVS, CDR2 FQNEAQ. CDR3 length: 15 amino acids. V shed 5 bases and J 5 bases; nucleotides not matched to a gene: 9. Written as DNA, the CDR3 is TGTGCCAGCAGCCCCAGGGGACAGGGAAGTGAGACCCAGTACTTC. This translates into CASSPRGQGSETQYF.

This clonotype was seen just once. The rearrangement links TRBV7-8 to TRBJ2-2, with D unclear. Trimming cost V 5 bases and J 0 bases, with 7 bases left between them. CDR3 length: 14 amino acids. Germline V gene sequence: CDR1 SGHVS, CDR2 FQNEAQ. CDR3 amino acids: CASSTVANTGELFF. CDR3 DNA sequence: TGTGCCAGCAGCACGGTCGCGAACACCGGGGAGCTGTTTTTT.

The sample holds many counts of this clonotype. The rearrangement links TRBV7-2 to TRBJ1-1; the match to TRBD1 covers 8 bases. The V gene's germline CDR1 is SGHTA and CDR2 FQGNSA. This CDR3 has 14 residues. V gave up 0 bases and J gave up 11 bases; unmatched junction bases: 8. The CDR3 DNA sequence: TGTGCCAGCAGCTTAGCGGGCACAGGGGGGAGGGCTTTCTTT. This translates into CASSLAGTGGRAFF.

In its sample, this clonotype was seen many times. The chain is built from TRBV3-1 and TRBJ2-7; 9 nucleotides line up with TRBD2. V shed 1 base, J shed 3 bases, and the junction held 10 bases outside the gene matches. Germline CDR1 LGHDT, CDR2 YNNKEL (reference sequence). There are 17 residues in the CDR3. CDR3 sequence: CASSQGIPVAGVYEQYF. Here the CDR3 DNA reads TGTGCCAGCAGCCAAGGGATCCCTGTAGCGGGAGTCTACGAGCAGTACTTC.

This clonotype was detected many times. This chain connects TRBV12-3 or TRBV12-4 to TRBJ1-6, with TRBD1 identical over 10 bases. The CDR3 has 17 residues. The trim removed 2 bases at V and 9 bases at J, leaving 10 bases unmatched. This CDR3 is CASSLPAPGTGVSPLHF. In DNA, the CDR3 is TGTGCCAGCAGTTTACCTGCCCCCGGGACAGGGGTTTCACCCCTCCACTTT.

This clonotype was observed a few times. The genes are TRBV7-6 and TRBJ2-5, with D unresolved. V lost 1 base to trimming and J lost 6 bases, with 3 bases between them. Germline V gene sequence: CDR1 SGHVS, CDR2 FNYEAQ. This CDR3 contains 11 residues. CDR3 coding DNA: TGTGCCAGCAGCTTAGAGCAGACCCAGTACTTC. Amino acids: CASSLEQTQYF.

This clonotype was detected ten times or more. The CDR3 bases are TGTGCCACCAGTGGGGCCGGGACATTCTACAATGAGCAGTTCTTC. Amino acids: CATSGAGTFYNEQFF. The chain recombines TRBV24-1 with TRBJ2-1, with D perhaps matching TRBD1 (6 bases). V lost 5 bases, J lost 3 bases, and 13 bases lay in between. Germline assignment: CDR1 KGHDR and CDR2 SFDVKD. This CDR3 has 15 residues.

This clonotype has ten or more counts. This chain connects TRBV5-5 to TRBJ2-4; D not certain. Trimming took off 6 bases at V and 2 bases at J, with 9 bases between the two ends. The CDR3 runs 13 residues. Looked up from germline, CDR1 is SGHKS and CDR2 is YYEKEE (reference sequence). The CDR3 sequence is CASTPESKNIQYF. In nucleotides, the CDR3 is TGTGCCAGCACCCCCGAGTCCAAAAACATTCAGTACTTC. Filled out from reference TRBV5-5 and TRBJ2-4, the complete variable domain reads DAGVTQSPTHLIKTRGQQVTLRCSPISGHKSVSWYQQVLGQGPQFIFQYYEKEERGRGNFPDRFSARQFPNYSSELNVNALLLGDSALYLCASTPESKNIQYFGAGTRLSVL.

Many counts were recorded for this clonotype. The chain is built from TRBV5-4 and TRBJ2-2, with D tentatively TRBD2 (5 bases). The CDR3 sequence is 15 residues long. From germline, CDR1 is SGHNT and CDR2 YYREEE (reference sequence). V lost 4 bases and J 2 bases, leaving 12 bases between the germline ends. This chain's CDR3 is CASSPRTVNTGELFF. In nucleotides, the CDR3 is TGTGCCAGCAGCCCCCGGACTGTAAACACCGGGGAGCTGTTTTTT.